This TCR beta chain was found in a study of T-cell reconstitution after alpha-beta-depleted transplantation in children. CDR1 is ENHRY, CDR2 SYGVKD, per germline. CDR3 length: 13 amino acids. With V trimmed by 7 bases and J by 0 bases, 3 bases remained unmatched. This clonotype was recorded a few times. Molecular barcoding with unique molecular identifiers was used for the TCRbeta library. TCRdb called the PCR reads again in MiXCR, with one record for every CDR3 protein. The data hold about 400,000 distinct CDR3 sequences, with about 20% observed a single time. The gene calls are TRBV10-3 and TRBJ2-7; TRBD1 agrees at 7 bases. The receptor was derived from a human donor who donated a stem cell graft to a child with acute myeloid leukemia. The material was PBMCs from the stem cell graft donor, obtained from the stem cell graft. The CDR3 bases are TGTGCCATCAATAGGGACAGCTCCTACGAGCAGTACTTC. Translating gives CAINRDSSYEQYF.